This T cell receptor (beta chain) originates from a study of long-term antiretroviral therapy in people with HIV. Sequencing used immunoSEQ v3.0 at survey level. TCRdb's table, derived via immunoSEQ multiplex PCR, lists solely in-frame clones and lacks some. The data hold around 16,000 clones, with 75% observed a single time. From each donor, at least one pre-ART PBMC sample and at least two post-ART PBMC samples were obtained. In this sample, this clone turned up a few times. Germline values: CDR1 MNHEY, CDR2 SVGAGI. The CDR3 has 13 residues. Deletions cut 6 bases from V and 5 bases from J, with 14 bases between.

The receptor was derived from a woman aged 45-59 years with HIV. Sequenced material: unsorted PBMCs, taken 1.5 years before starting antiretroviral therapy. The V and J genes are TRBV6-5 and TRBJ2-7; TRBD1 might be the D (6 bases). This chain's CDR3 is CASRTGQFHEQYF. CDR3 nucleotides: TGTGCCAGCAGGACGGGACAATTCCACGAGCAGTACTTC.